This T cell receptor (beta chain) was captured by sequencing in a study of T cell clonality in common variable immunodeficiency. Study-level results: Patient heterogeneity in the CVID cohort limited correlations between repertoire features and clinical complications. Fewer deletions and N-nucleotide insertions were reportedly seen in common variable immunodeficiency TCR beta sequences. Fewer TCRbeta clones were shared among CVID subjects than controls.

The germline V gene encodes CDR1 GTSNPN and CDR2 SVGIG (reference sequence). CDR3 length equals 14 residues. In regard to this clone: The antigen remains unidentified. The observed sequence ends 3 residues before the CDR3 terminus, with the missing tail filled in from the germline J gene.

CVID and control samples used equivalent genomic DNA input. The protocol was immunoSEQ multiplex PCR, while the TCRdb copy is restricted to in-frame clones and leaves out a portion. Recorded here are 40,000 or so clones, with no singletons, and the ten leading clones hold 3% to 4.5%. This TCR was sampled from a person aged 18 to 70 in good health. The sample comprised peripheral blood mononuclear cells. V gene TRBV30 combines with J gene TRBJ1-2, with D perhaps TRBD1 (6 bases). CDR3 region: CAWNPNRVTYDYTF. Partial CDR3 DNA: TGTGCCTGGAATCCCAACAGGGTGACCTACGAC.